Detailed here is one T cell receptor (beta chain). This record comes from a study of shared clonotypes between healthy human individuals. The method was immunoSEQ multiplex PCR; TCRdb's version includes in-frame clones alone and lacks a portion of them. In the table there are about 1 million clones, 75% of which are singletons. This CDR3 has 14 amino acids. Deletions cut 4 bases from V and 4 bases from J, with 15 bases between. Germline assignment: CDR1 SGHRS and CDR2 YFSETQ. The receptor was isolated from a man between 18 and 35 years old in good health. The material sequenced was memory CD4+ T cells sorted from blood. Subset reported: CD45RA-negative fraction. The chain is built from TRBV5-1 and TRBJ2-7; D is tentatively TRBD1 or TRBD2 (6 bases each). The CDR3 loop reads CASSQGGTLYEQYF. The CDR3 region has the DNA TGCGCCAGCAGCCAAGGCGGGACACTGTACGAGCAGTACTTC.